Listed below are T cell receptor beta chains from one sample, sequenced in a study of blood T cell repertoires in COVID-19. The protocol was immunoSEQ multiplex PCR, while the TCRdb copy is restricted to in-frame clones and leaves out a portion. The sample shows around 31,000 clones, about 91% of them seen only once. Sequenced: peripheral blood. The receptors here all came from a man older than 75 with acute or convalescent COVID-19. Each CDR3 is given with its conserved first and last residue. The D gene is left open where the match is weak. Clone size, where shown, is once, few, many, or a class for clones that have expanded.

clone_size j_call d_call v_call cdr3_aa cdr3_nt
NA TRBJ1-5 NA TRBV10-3 CAISDPEGGGTNNQPQHF TGTGCCATCAGTGACCCGGAGGGTGGGGGAACCAACAATCAGCCCCAGCATTTT
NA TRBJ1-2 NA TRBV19 CASSIGHGYTF TGTGCCAGTAGTATAGGGCATGGCTACACCTTC
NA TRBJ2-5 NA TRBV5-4 CASSLGLREETQYF TGTGCCAGCAGCTTAGGACTGAGGGAAGAGACCCAGTACTTC
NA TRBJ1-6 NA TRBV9 CASGTIRSPLHF TGTGCCAGCGGGACAATCAGATCACCCCTCCACTTT
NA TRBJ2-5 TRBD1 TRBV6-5 CASRNGQGEETQYF TGTGCCAGCAGAAACGGACAGGGGGAAGAGACCCAGTACTTC
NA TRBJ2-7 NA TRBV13 CASSLDAGFMIEQYF TGTGCCAGCAGCTTAGATGCAGGGTTTATGATCGAGCAGTACTTC
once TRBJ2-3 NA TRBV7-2 CASSSVARDTQYF TGTGCCAGCAGCTCGGTGGCCAGGGATACGCAGTATTTT
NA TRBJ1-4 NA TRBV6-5 CASKAFKPSEKLFF TGTGCCAGCAAAGCATTCAAACCGAGTGAAAAACTGTTTTTT
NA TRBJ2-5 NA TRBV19 CASSVQGRETQYF TGTGCCAGTAGCGTACAGGGGAGGGAGACCCAGTACTTC
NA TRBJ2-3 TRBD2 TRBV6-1 CASSEGLAGVNTDTQYF TGTGCCAGCAGTGAAGGCCTAGCGGGAGTAAACACAGATACGCAGTATTTT
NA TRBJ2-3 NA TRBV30 CAWSMTNPPDTQYF TGTGCCTGGAGTATGACTAACCCCCCAGATACGCAGTATTTT
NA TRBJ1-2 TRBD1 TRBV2 CASSDRTGGDGYTF TGTGCCAGCAGCGATCGGACAGGGGGAGATGGCTACACCTTC
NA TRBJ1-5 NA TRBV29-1 CSVASYQPQHF TGCAGCGTTGCTAGTTATCAGCCCCAGCATTTT
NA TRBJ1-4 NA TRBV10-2 CASSNLAEEKLFF TGCGCCAGCAGTAATCTGGCGGAGGAAAAACTGTTTTTT
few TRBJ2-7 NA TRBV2 CASRMTGLHEQYF TGTGCCAGTAGAATGACAGGACTCCACGAGCAGTACTTC
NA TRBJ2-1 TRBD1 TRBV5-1 CASSPGTGGPYNEQFF TGCGCCAGCAGCCCCGGGACAGGGGGACCCTACAATGAGCAGTTCTTC
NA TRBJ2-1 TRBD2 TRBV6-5 CASSSSGTSGRAWQFF TGTGCCAGCAGTTCCTCGGGGACTAGCGGGAGGGCCTGGCAGTTCTTC
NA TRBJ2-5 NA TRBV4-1 CASGRQGGETQYF TGCGCCAGCGGGAGACAGGGAGGCGAGACCCAGTACTTC
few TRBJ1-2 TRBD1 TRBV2 CASSEQGQNYGYTF TGTGCCAGCAGTGAACAGGGACAGAACTATGGCTACACCTTC
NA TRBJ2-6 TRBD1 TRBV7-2 CASSLVTGGDYVLTF TGTGCCAGCAGCTTAGTGACAGGGGGGGATTACGTCCTGACTTTC
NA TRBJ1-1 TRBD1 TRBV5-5 CASSLEPGGNTEAFF TGTGCCAGCAGCTTGGAGCCAGGGGGTAACACTGAAGCTTTCTTT
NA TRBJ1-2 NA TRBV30 CAWSVSRQWLYGYTF TGTGCCTGGAGTGTATCACGACAGTGGCTCTATGGCTACACCTTC
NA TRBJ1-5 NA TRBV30 CAWSVASNQPQHF TGTGCCTGGAGTGTAGCTAGCAATCAGCCCCAGCATTTT
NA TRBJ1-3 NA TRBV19 CASRVGTGNTIYF TGTGCCAGCAGGGTTGGCACTGGAAACACCATATATTTT
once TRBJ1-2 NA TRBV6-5 CASSASDYGYTF TGTGCCAGCAGCGCGTCGGACTATGGCTACACCTTC
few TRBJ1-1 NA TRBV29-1 CSVGQGYTEAFF TGCAGCGTTGGGCAGGGCTACACTGAAGCTTTCTTT
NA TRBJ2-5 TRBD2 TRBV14 CASSPGLVSPQYF TGTGCCAGCAGCCCGGGACTAGTAAGCCCCCAGTACTTC
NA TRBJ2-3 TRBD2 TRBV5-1 CASSLVLAGGTDTQYF TGCGCCAGCAGCTTGGTTCTGGCGGGAGGTACAGATACGCAGTATTTT
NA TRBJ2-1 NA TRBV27 CASSLHGGNEQFF TGTGCCAGCAGTCTACACGGGGGAAATGAGCAGTTCTTC
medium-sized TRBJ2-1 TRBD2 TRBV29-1 CSVILAGEEGSYNEQFF TGCAGCGTTATACTAGCGGGAGAAGAAGGCTCCTACAATGAGCAGTTCTTC
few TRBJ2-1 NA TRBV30 CAWTIGPGEQFF TGTGCCTGGACTATTGGGCCCGGTGAGCAGTTCTTC
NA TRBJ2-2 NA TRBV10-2 CASRVPRKYSNTGELFF TGCGCCAGCAGGGTTCCGAGAAAGTACTCGAACACCGGGGAGCTGTTTTTT
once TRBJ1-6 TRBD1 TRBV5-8 CASSLRDRGNSPLHF TGTGCCAGCAGCCTCCGGGACAGGGGAAACTCACCCCTCCACTTT
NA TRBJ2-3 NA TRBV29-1 CSGGPGADTQYF TGCAGCGGCGGCCCAGGGGCCGATACGCAGTATTTT
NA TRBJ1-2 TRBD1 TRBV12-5 CASGLGQGAGGYTF TGTGCTAGTGGCCTGGGACAGGGGGCAGGTGGCTACACCTTC
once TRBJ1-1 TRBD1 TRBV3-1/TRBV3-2 CASSQLDRGLWNTEAFF TGTGCCAGCAGCCAATTGGACAGGGGCCTTTGGAACACTGAAGCTTTCTTT
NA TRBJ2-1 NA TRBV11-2 CASSLEPGTYNEQFF TGTGCCAGCAGCTTAGAACCGGGGACTTACAATGAGCAGTTCTTC
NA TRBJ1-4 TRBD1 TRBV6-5 CASRATGGDEKLFF TGTGCCAGCAGAGCTACAGGGGGAGATGAAAAACTGTTTTTT
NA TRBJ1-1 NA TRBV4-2 CASSQDGQSNTEAFF TGTGCCAGCAGCCAAGATGGCCAGTCGAACACTGAAGCTTTCTTT
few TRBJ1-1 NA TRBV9 CASSTSTGGYTEAFF TGTGCCAGCAGCACCTCCACGGGGGGGTACACTGAAGCTTTCTTT
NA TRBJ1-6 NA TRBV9 CASRITGSGSSPLHF TGTGCCAGCAGAATTACAGGGTCAGGTTCTTCACCCCTCCACTTT
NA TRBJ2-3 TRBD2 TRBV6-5 CASSYLAGGPSDTQYF TGTGCCAGCAGTTATCTGGCGGGAGGGCCCTCAGATACGCAGTATTTT
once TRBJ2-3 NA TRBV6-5 CASSYSGGGADTQYF TGTGCCAGCAGTTACTCAGGCGGCGGGGCAGATACGCAGTATTTT
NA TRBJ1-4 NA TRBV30 CAWSVRGALEKLFF TGTGCCTGGAGTGTACGGGGGGCCTTGGAAAAACTGTTTTTT
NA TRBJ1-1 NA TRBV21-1 CASSKDAGPTGTGGAGWITEAFF TGTGCCAGCAGCAAAGATGCCGGCCCCACCGGGACAGGGGGCGCAGGTTGGATCACTGAAGCTTTCTTT
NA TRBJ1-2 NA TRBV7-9 CASSLGAGGPYGYTF TGTGCCAGCAGCTTAGGGGCTGGGGGCCCTTACGGCTACACCTTC
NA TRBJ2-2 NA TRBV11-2 CASSLKIDRTNTGELFF TGTGCCAGCAGCTTAAAGATCGACAGGACGAACACCGGGGAGCTGTTTTTT
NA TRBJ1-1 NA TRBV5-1 CASSLSGGSGTEAFF TGCGCCAGCAGCTTGTCGGGAGGCTCCGGGACTGAAGCTTTCTTT
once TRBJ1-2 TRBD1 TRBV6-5 CASRLDRGYGYTF TGTGCCAGCAGGCTAGACAGGGGCTATGGCTACACCTTC
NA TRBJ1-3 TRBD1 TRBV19 CASIDRGDSGNTIYF TGTGCCAGTATTGACAGGGGTGACTCTGGAAACACCATATATTTT
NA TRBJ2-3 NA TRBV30 CAWSVRRGEDTQYF TGTGCCTGGAGTGTACGGAGGGGTGAAGATACGCAGTATTTT
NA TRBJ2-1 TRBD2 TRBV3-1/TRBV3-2 CASRRTVTSGGYNEQFF TGTGCCAGCAGACGAACCGTAACTAGCGGAGGCTACAATGAGCAGTTCTTC
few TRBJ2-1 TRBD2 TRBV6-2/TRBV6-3 CASSYSPASGIYNEQFF TGTGCCAGCAGTTACTCCCCGGCTAGCGGGATCTACAATGAGCAGTTCTTC
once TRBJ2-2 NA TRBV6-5 CASTRGDGNTGELFF TGTGCCAGCACCAGGGGAGATGGGAACACCGGGGAGCTGTTTTTT
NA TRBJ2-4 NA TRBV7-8 CASSLVRDPKNIQYF TGTGCCAGCAGCTTAGTCAGGGATCCCAAAAACATTCAGTACTTC